A selection of T cell receptor beta chains follows, all from one sample in a study of T cells after somatic rescue of genetic block. Profiling relied on immunoSEQ multiplex PCR, and the TCRdb table lists in-frame clones only, not all of them. The sample has 68,000 or so clones; 92% are singletons. The specimen was peripheral blood mononuclear cells (PBMCs). The receptor set was obtained from a middle-aged man. Both conserved end residues are part of each CDR3. A D gene is named only where the DNA matches it firmly. Clone size appears in some rows only: once, few, many, or a class for an expanded clone.

d_gene: TRBD1
j_gene: TRBJ1-5
abundance: .
v_gene: TRBV28
CDR3nt: TGTGCCAGCAGTTTACGACAGGGGGGGCAGCCCCAGCATTTT
CDR3aa: CASSLRQGGQPQHF

d_gene: .
j_gene: TRBJ1-5
abundance: .
v_gene: TRBV19
CDR3nt: TGTGCCAGTAGTATGCAGGGAGGTCAGCCCCAGCATTTT
CDR3aa: CASSMQGGQPQHF

d_gene: .
j_gene: TRBJ1-3
abundance: .
v_gene: TRBV19
CDR3nt: TGTGCCTCCAACAGGAGGCCTGGAAACACCATATATTTT
CDR3aa: CASNRRPGNTIYF

d_gene: .
j_gene: TRBJ2-7
abundance: .
v_gene: TRBV14
CDR3nt: TGTGCCAGCAGCCAAGATCTTACAGATCCCTACGAGCAGTACTTC
CDR3aa: CASSQDLTDPYEQYF

d_gene: .
j_gene: TRBJ2-1
abundance: .
v_gene: TRBV6-5
CDR3nt: TGTGCCAGCAGCCTAGAGAATGAGCAGTTCTTC
CDR3aa: CASSLENEQFF

d_gene: .
j_gene: TRBJ1-1
abundance: .
v_gene: TRBV2
CDR3nt: TGTGCCAGCAGTGAACAGGGTTCCGAAGCTTTCTTT
CDR3aa: CASSEQGSEAFF

d_gene: .
j_gene: TRBJ2-7
abundance: .
v_gene: TRBV4-1
CDR3nt: TGCGCCAGCAGCCAAGATCCTCTGGACAGTTCCTACGAGCAGTACTTC
CDR3aa: CASSQDPLDSSYEQYF

d_gene: .
j_gene: TRBJ2-6
abundance: .
v_gene: TRBV5-4
CDR3nt: TGTGCCAGCAGCTTGCAAGGAAACGTCCTGACTTTC
CDR3aa: CASSLQGNVLTF

d_gene: TRBD1
j_gene: TRBJ2-3
abundance: .
v_gene: TRBV4-3
CDR3nt: TGCGCCAGCAGCCAACAACCGGGACAGAGCACAGATACGCAGTATTTT
CDR3aa: CASSQQPGQSTDTQYF

d_gene: .
j_gene: TRBJ2-1
abundance: .
v_gene: TRBV7-9
CDR3nt: TGTGCCAGCAGCTTAGAAAGGTGGGTCGCCCACAATGAGCAGTTCTTC
CDR3aa: CASSLERWVAHNEQFF

d_gene: TRBD1
j_gene: TRBJ1-2
abundance: .
v_gene: TRBV19
CDR3nt: TGTGCCAGTAGTCAGGGGGCCGACTATGGCTACACCTTC
CDR3aa: CASSQGADYGYTF

d_gene: TRBD2
j_gene: TRBJ2-1
abundance: .
v_gene: TRBV2
CDR3nt: TGTGCCACCCAGGGACTAGCGGGAGTTAGTGAGCAGTTCTTC
CDR3aa: CATQGLAGVSEQFF

d_gene: .
j_gene: TRBJ2-5
abundance: .
v_gene: TRBV5-6
CDR3nt: TGTGCCAGCACCATAGTAGCCTCACGAGAGACCCAGTACTTC
CDR3aa: CASTIVASRETQYF

d_gene: .
j_gene: TRBJ2-4
abundance: .
v_gene: TRBV7-8
CDR3nt: TGTGCCAGCAGCGCCGGCTGGGTAGCCAAAAACATTCAGTACTTC
CDR3aa: CASSAGWVAKNIQYF

d_gene: .
j_gene: TRBJ2-7
abundance: .
v_gene: TRBV18
CDR3nt: TGTGCCAGCTCACTAAACGGGGCCGCCTACGAGCAGTACTTC
CDR3aa: CASSLNGAAYEQYF

d_gene: .
j_gene: TRBJ1-2
abundance: .
v_gene: TRBV7-9
CDR3nt: TGTGCCAGCAGCTTAGAGGCGAGGGGGTACGTCGGCTACACCTTC
CDR3aa: CASSLEARGYVGYTF

d_gene: TRBD2
j_gene: TRBJ2-2
abundance: .
v_gene: TRBV19
CDR3nt: TGTGCCAGTCGGGAGGGCTACACCGGGGAGCTGTTTTTT
CDR3aa: CASREGYTGELFF

d_gene: .
j_gene: TRBJ2-7
abundance: .
v_gene: TRBV7-2
CDR3nt: TGTGCCAGCAGCTTACTACAGGGAGGCGGCGAGCAGTACTTC
CDR3aa: CASSLLQGGGEQYF

d_gene: .
j_gene: TRBJ2-3
abundance: .
v_gene: TRBV28
CDR3nt: TGTGCCAGCAGTTTAACGGCAGGGGCAGATACGCAGTATTTT
CDR3aa: CASSLTAGADTQYF

d_gene: TRBD2
j_gene: TRBJ2-2
abundance: .
v_gene: TRBV5-4
CDR3nt: TGTGCCAGCAGCCCCCCCCCAGCGGGAGATACCGGGGAGCTGTTTTTT
CDR3aa: CASSPPPAGDTGELFF

d_gene: .
j_gene: TRBJ1-5
abundance: .
v_gene: TRBV6-5
CDR3nt: TGTGCCAGCAGTTCGCGGCAGGGTAGCAATCAGCCCCAGCATTTT
CDR3aa: CASSSRQGSNQPQHF

d_gene: .
j_gene: TRBJ2-3
abundance: few
v_gene: TRBV7-9
CDR3nt: TGTGCCAGCAGACTATCAAGGGCGGGGACAGATACGCAGTATTTT
CDR3aa: CASRLSRAGTDTQYF

d_gene: TRBD1
j_gene: TRBJ1-3
abundance: .
v_gene: TRBV18
CDR3nt: TGTGCCAGCTCACCGGGGACAGGGCTCTTCGCCATATATTTT
CDR3aa: CASSPGTGLFAIYF

d_gene: TRBD2
j_gene: TRBJ2-2
abundance: few
v_gene: TRBV5-1
CDR3nt: TGCGCCAGCAGCCACACTAGCGGGAGGACCGGGGAGCTGTTTTTT
CDR3aa: CASSHTSGRTGELFF

d_gene: .
j_gene: TRBJ2-5
abundance: .
v_gene: TRBV10-3
CDR3nt: TGTGCCATCAGTGGGACTGCCGGCGGGCAAGAGACCCAGTACTTC
CDR3aa: CAISGTAGGQETQYF

d_gene: TRBD1
j_gene: TRBJ1-2
abundance: .
v_gene: TRBV6-6
CDR3nt: TGTGCCAGCAGTTACGACAGGGGTAACTATGGCTACACCTTC
CDR3aa: CASSYDRGNYGYTF

d_gene: .
j_gene: TRBJ2-7
abundance: .
v_gene: TRBV6-1
CDR3nt: .
CDR3aa: CASSEVGEGSFNF

d_gene: .
j_gene: TRBJ2-7
abundance: .
v_gene: TRBV19
CDR3nt: TGTGCCAGTAGGGGCACCACCTACGAGCAGTACTTC
CDR3aa: CASRGTTYEQYF

d_gene: .
j_gene: TRBJ1-1
abundance: .
v_gene: TRBV28
CDR3nt: TGTGCCAGCAGTCCCGCGGATCGGCGGATGAACACTGAAGCTTTCTTT
CDR3aa: CASSPADRRMNTEAFF

d_gene: .
j_gene: TRBJ1-6
abundance: .
v_gene: TRBV6-5
CDR3nt: TGTGCCAGCAGTTACTCACCGGAGCGGTCCCTCCACTTT
CDR3aa: CASSYSPERSLHF

d_gene: .
j_gene: TRBJ2-1
abundance: .
v_gene: TRBV4-2
CDR3nt: TGTGCCAGCAGCCAAGATCTAACTAGTCGAGGTGAGCAGTTCTTC
CDR3aa: CASSQDLTSRGEQFF

d_gene: .
j_gene: TRBJ2-5
abundance: .
v_gene: TRBV7-9
CDR3nt: TGTGCCAGCAGCTTAAACCGCGAAGAGACCCAGTACTTC
CDR3aa: CASSLNREETQYF

d_gene: .
j_gene: TRBJ2-6
abundance: .
v_gene: TRBV29-1
CDR3nt: TGCAGCGTTGACGGGCAGCTGTTCTCTGGGGCCAACGTCCTGACTTTC
CDR3aa: CSVDGQLFSGANVLTF

d_gene: .
j_gene: TRBJ1-1
abundance: few
v_gene: TRBV28
CDR3nt: TGTGCCAGCAGTTTTCGCGGTACTCGGCTGACAGAAGCTTTCTTT
CDR3aa: CASSFRGTRLTEAFF

d_gene: .
j_gene: TRBJ2-7
abundance: .
v_gene: TRBV7-7
CDR3nt: TGTGCTAGCAGCCCGCCGGGGTCCTACGAGCAGTACTTC
CDR3aa: CASSPPGSYEQYF

d_gene: TRBD2
j_gene: TRBJ2-1
abundance: few
v_gene: TRBV28
CDR3nt: TGTGCCAGCATGGGGACTAGCGGGAGCGATGAGCAGTTCTTC
CDR3aa: CASMGTSGSDEQFF

d_gene: .
j_gene: TRBJ2-6
abundance: once
v_gene: TRBV13
CDR3nt: TGTGCCAGCAGCTCCCGGGACTCCGGGGCCAACGTCCTGACTTTC
CDR3aa: CASSSRDSGANVLTF

d_gene: .
j_gene: TRBJ2-4
abundance: .
v_gene: TRBV4-2
CDR3nt: TGTGCCAGCAGCCAAGATTTGGGAAACATTCAGTACTTC
CDR3aa: CASSQDLGNIQYF

d_gene: .
j_gene: TRBJ1-5
abundance: .
v_gene: TRBV6-1
CDR3nt: TGTGCCAGCAGTGCCCGCGGTATCTTGGGCTGGCAGCCCCAGCATTTT
CDR3aa: CASSARGILGWQPQHF

d_gene: .
j_gene: TRBJ1-1
abundance: .
v_gene: TRBV5-4
CDR3nt: TGTGCCAGCAGCCACTTCGGGCAGCTGAACACTGAAGCTTTCTTT
CDR3aa: CASSHFGQLNTEAFF

d_gene: .
j_gene: TRBJ2-7
abundance: .
v_gene: TRBV21-1
CDR3nt: TGTGCCAGCAGCGAGGGGAGGGTCTACGAGCAGTACTTC
CDR3aa: CASSEGRVYEQYF

d_gene: TRBD2
j_gene: TRBJ2-2
abundance: .
v_gene: TRBV7-2
CDR3nt: TGTGCCAGCAGCTTAGGAGTAGCGGGTAACACCGGGGAGCTGTTTTTT
CDR3aa: CASSLGVAGNTGELFF

d_gene: TRBD1
j_gene: TRBJ2-5
abundance: .
v_gene: TRBV10-1
CDR3nt: TGCGCCAGCAGTGAGTCGGTATCAGGGGGAGAGACCCAGTACTTC
CDR3aa: CASSESVSGGETQYF

d_gene: .
j_gene: TRBJ1-2
abundance: .
v_gene: TRBV14
CDR3nt: TGTGCCAGCAGCCAAGATGTCGGCGCCCTGAGCGGTGGCTACACCTTC
CDR3aa: CASSQDVGALSGGYTF

d_gene: TRBD1
j_gene: TRBJ2-5
abundance: .
v_gene: TRBV5-1
CDR3nt: TGCGCCAGCAGCGGTAAACAGGGGGGTCAACAAGAGACCCAGTACTTC
CDR3aa: CASSGKQGGQQETQYF